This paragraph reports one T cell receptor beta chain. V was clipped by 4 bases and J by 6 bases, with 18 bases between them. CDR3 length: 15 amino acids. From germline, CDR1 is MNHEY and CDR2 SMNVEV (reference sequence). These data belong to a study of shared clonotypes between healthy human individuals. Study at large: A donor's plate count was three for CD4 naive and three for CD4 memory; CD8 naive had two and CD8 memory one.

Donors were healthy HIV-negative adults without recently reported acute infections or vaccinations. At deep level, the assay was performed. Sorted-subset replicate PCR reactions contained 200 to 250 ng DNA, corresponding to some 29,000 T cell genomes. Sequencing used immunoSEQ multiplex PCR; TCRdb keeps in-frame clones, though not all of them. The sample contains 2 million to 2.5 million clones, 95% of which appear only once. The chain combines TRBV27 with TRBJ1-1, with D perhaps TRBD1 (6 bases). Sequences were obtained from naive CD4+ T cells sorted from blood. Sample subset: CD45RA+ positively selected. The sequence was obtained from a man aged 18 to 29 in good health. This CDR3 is CASSSLPTGRAEAFF. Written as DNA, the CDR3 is TGTGCCAGCAGTTCCCTACCCACAGGGAGGGCTGAAGCTTTCTTT.